The 18 T cell receptor beta chains below were found in one sample sequenced in a study of T-cell reconstitution after alpha-beta-depleted transplantation in children. It was with unique molecular identifiers that the TCRbeta library was prepared. TCRdb reprocessed the PCR reads via MiXCR and lists one record per CDR3 protein. Of roughly 500,000 distinct CDR3 sequences listed, roughly a tenth were seen once; the top ten hold just over 2%. Sequenced here: PBMCs, sampled before TCRalphabeta/CD19-depleted stem cell transplant. The source of these receptors is a child aged 2 to 15 with inherited bone marrow failure, due to receive a stem cell transplant.

V usage is TRBV4-1 and J usage is TRBJ2-1; no clear D gene. V lost 0 bases, J lost 6 bases, and 12 bases lay in between. The V gene's germline CDR1 is MGHRA and CDR2 YSYEKL. This CDR3 has 15 amino acids. In DNA form, the CDR3 reads TGCGCCAGCAGCCAAGAGCTTTATCCGGGCAATGAGCAGTTCTTC. Translation gives CASSQELYPGNEQFF.

The rearrangement joins TRBV5-6 to TRBJ1-2; D gene ambiguous. The germline V gene has CDR1 SGHDT and CDR2 YYEEEE. This CDR3 has 12 amino acids. The ends were cut back, 3 bases at V and 6 bases at J, with 9 bases in the middle. In DNA, the CDR3 is TGTGCCAGCAGCTATATCGATGATGGCTACACCTTC. It specifies CASSYIDDGYTF.

This clonotype was picked up many times. The V call is TRBV7-9, the J call TRBJ2-1; the D is unclear. CDR1 SEHNR and CDR2 FQNEAQ come from the germline V gene (reference sequence). Trimming removed 5 bases from V and 10 bases from J, with 9 bases in between. This CDR3 has 11 amino acids. Here the CDR3 reads CASSPTREQFF. The CDR3 DNA reads as TGTGCCAGCAGCCCGACCAGGGAGCAGTTCTTC.

This clonotype was recorded a few times. The V call is TRBV12-3 or TRBV12-4, the J call TRBJ2-7; tentatively, D is TRBD1 or TRBD2 (5 bases each). The V and J ends lost 7 bases and 0 bases respectively, with 10 bases between them. CDR3 size: 13 residues. DNA of the CDR3: TGTGCCAGCAATCGGGACGTCTCCTACGAGCAGTACTTC. Its protein is CASNRDVSYEQYF.

This clonotype was picked up many times. V usage is TRBV7-9 and J usage is TRBJ1-4, with a possible D match to TRBD1 (5 bases). The ends were cut back, 6 bases at V and 8 bases at J, with 19 bases in the middle. The CDR3 runs 15 residues. Germline V gene sequence: CDR1 SEHNR, CDR2 FQNEAQ (reference sequence). The CDR3 DNA follows: TGTGCCAGCAGTCATACCGGGGCATTGGGCGAAAAACTGTTTTTT. Translating gives CASSHTGALGEKLFF. Complete variable domain (other parts from reference TRBV7-9 and TRBJ1-4): DTGVSQNPRHKITKRGQNVTFRCDPISEHNRLYWYRQTLGQGPEFLTYFQNEAQLEKSRLLSDRFSAERPKGSFSTLEIQRTEQGDSAMYLCASSHTGALGEKLFFGSGTQLSVL.

This clonotype was recorded many times. CDR3 amino acids: CATSITGGGYNEQFF. In nucleotides, the CDR3 is TGTGCCACCAGCATTACGGGAGGCGGATACAATGAGCAGTTCTTC. The rearrangement links TRBV15 to TRBJ2-1; 7 bases map to TRBD2. CDR3 length: 15 residues. Trimming at V came to 4 bases and at J to 4 bases, leaving 7 bases not matched to a gene. Germline V lookup: CDR1 LNHNV, CDR2 YYDKDF (reference sequence). Drawing the rest from reference TRBV15 and TRBJ2-1, the complete variable domain is DAMVIQNPRYQVTQFGKPVTLSCSQTLNHNVMYWYQQKSSQAPKLLFHYYDKDFNNEADTPDNFQSRRPNTSFCFLDIRSPGLGDTAMYLCATSITGGGYNEQFFGPGTRLTVL.

This clonotype appeared many times. The J gene is TRBJ1-2, the V gene TRBV5-1; D not certain. V was trimmed by 8 bases and J by 2 bases, leaving 7 bases between them. This CDR3 comprises 11 residues. The germline V gene has CDR1 SGHRS and CDR2 YFSETQ. CDR3 nucleotide sequence: TGCGCCAGGCCCTTGAACTATGGCTACACCTTC. Its translation is CARPLNYGYTF.

This rearrangement joins TRBV5-1 to TRBJ2-1; 13 nucleotides line up with TRBD2. Germline trimming cut 4 bases from V and 8 bases from J; bases unmatched to any gene: 3. The CDR3 consists of 14 residues. Germline V CDR1 and CDR2: SGHRS, YFSETQ. CDR3 DNA: TGCGCCAGCAGCGGAACTAGCGGGAGGGATGAGCAGTTCTTC. Translation: CASSGTSGRDEQFF.

This clonotype came up many times. The chain links TRBV5-1 to TRBJ2-7, with a tentative D call TRBD2 (6 bases). CDR1 and CDR2 from the germline V gene are SGHRS and YFSETQ. The CDR3 is 15 residues long. Trimming shortened V by 0 bases and J by 3 bases, and 13 bases separated the two germline ends. The CDR3 reads CASSLALLGLYEQYF. The CDR3 DNA reads TGCGCCAGCAGCTTGGCCCTATTGGGACTCTACGAGCAGTACTTC.

At least ten counts were recorded for this clonotype. V is TRBV20-1 and J is TRBJ2-1, with 9 bases aligning to TRBD2. Losses at the gene ends were 6 bases for V and 6 bases for J; bases not matched to a gene: 12. The CDR3 spans 15 residues. Germline V lookup: CDR1 DFQATT, CDR2 SNEGSKA (reference sequence). CDR3 nucleotides: TGCAGTGCGCCAAGGCGGGAGGGCCCTGGCAATGAGCAGTTCTTC. Amino acid sequence: CSAPRREGPGNEQFF.

This clonotype has at least ten counts. The chain recombines TRBV30 with TRBJ2-6; TRBD1 is a possible D gene (5 bases). The CDR3 runs to 17 residues. Germline CDR1 and CDR2: GTSNPN and SVGIG (reference sequence). Deletions cut 3 bases from V and 0 bases from J, with 15 bases between. The CDR3 loop is CAWRSPGIHSGANVLTF. The DNA for the CDR3 is TGTGCCTGGAGGAGTCCAGGGATCCACTCTGGGGCCAACGTCCTGACTTTC.

This clonotype was picked up many times. The J gene is TRBJ2-7, the V gene TRBV6-5, with D tentatively TRBD1 (5 bases). Germline lookup yields CDR1 MNHEY and CDR2 SVGAGI. Trimming stripped 0 bases from V and 3 bases from J, with 6 bases between. The CDR3 spans 13 residues. The CDR3 reads CASSYSQGYEQYF. CDR3 DNA sequence: TGTGCCAGCAGTTACTCCCAGGGCTACGAGCAGTACTTC.

Turning to this clonotype: A much more abundant neighbour one base away suggests this may be a read error. J is TRBJ2-1 and V is TRBV5-1; D is possibly TRBD2 (5 bases). V gave up 1 base and J gave up 5 bases, with 13 bases separating them. CDR3 length equals 15 residues. CDR1 and CDR2 (germline): SGHRS, YFSETQ. The CDR3 sequence: CASSLNSATNNEQFF. The CDR3 DNA reads TGCGCCAGCAGCTTGAATTCCGCGACTAACAATGAGCAGTTCTTC.

The CDR3 nucleotides are TGTGCCACCAGCAGAGATCGTGAGGAGACCCAGTACTTC. Its translation: CATSRDREETQYF. J is TRBJ2-5 and V is TRBV15, with D uncertain. The CDR3 is 13 residues long. V gave up 0 bases and J gave up 5 bases, with 7 bases separating them. Germline V gives CDR1 LNHNV, CDR2 YYDKDF (reference sequence).

This clonotype was seen at least ten times. V usage is TRBV19 and J usage is TRBJ2-1, with D perhaps TRBD2 (6 bases). The CDR3 is made up of 15 amino acids. V was cut by 7 bases and J by 4 bases, with 17 bases left in between. CDR1 LNHDA and CDR2 SQIVND come from the germline V gene (reference sequence). As DNA, the CDR3 is TGTGCCAGTACCTTAAGTTCCGGGGGTTACAATGAGCAGTTCTTC. It codes for CASTLSSGGYNEQFF. The full variable domain, rest sourced from reference TRBV19 and TRBJ2-1, is DGGITQSPKYLFRKEGQNVTLSCEQNLNHDAMYWYRQDPGQGLRLIYYSQIVNDFQKGDIAEGYSVSREKKESFPLTVTSAQKNPTAFYLCASTLSSGGYNEQFFGPGTRLTVL.

Many counts were recorded for this clonotype. The V call is TRBV29-1, the J call TRBJ2-2; D remains unclear. V was pared by 3 bases and J by 2 bases, with 10 bases between. The germline V gene encodes CDR1 SQVTM and CDR2 ANQGSEA. The CDR3 sequence is 14 residues long. The CDR3 sequence is CSVDSGENTGELFF. In nucleotides, the CDR3 is TGCAGCGTTGATAGTGGGGAAAACACCGGGGAGCTGTTTTTT.

This clonotype was seen only a few times. The V call is TRBV7-6, the J call TRBJ2-1; 8 bases are a match to TRBD1. V trimming: 6 bases; J trimming: 6 bases; junction bases outside the gene matches: 10. In germline, CDR1 is SGHVS, CDR2 FNYEAQ. CDR3 length: 15 residues. CDR3 sequence (DNA): TGTGCCAGCAGGCGGACAGGGCAATTTTCCAATGAGCAGTTCTTC. Encoded protein: CASRRTGQFSNEQFF.

This clonotype was recorded a few times. The CDR3 sequence: CSAGRPQHF. In DNA form, the CDR3 reads TGCAGTGCTGGGAGGCCCCAGCATTTT. The chain is built from TRBV20-1 and TRBJ1-5; D gene uncertain. The CDR3 loop spans 9 amino acids. V lost 5 bases and J 9 bases, leaving 5 bases between the germline ends. From germline, CDR1 is DFQATT and CDR2 SNEGSKA (reference sequence).